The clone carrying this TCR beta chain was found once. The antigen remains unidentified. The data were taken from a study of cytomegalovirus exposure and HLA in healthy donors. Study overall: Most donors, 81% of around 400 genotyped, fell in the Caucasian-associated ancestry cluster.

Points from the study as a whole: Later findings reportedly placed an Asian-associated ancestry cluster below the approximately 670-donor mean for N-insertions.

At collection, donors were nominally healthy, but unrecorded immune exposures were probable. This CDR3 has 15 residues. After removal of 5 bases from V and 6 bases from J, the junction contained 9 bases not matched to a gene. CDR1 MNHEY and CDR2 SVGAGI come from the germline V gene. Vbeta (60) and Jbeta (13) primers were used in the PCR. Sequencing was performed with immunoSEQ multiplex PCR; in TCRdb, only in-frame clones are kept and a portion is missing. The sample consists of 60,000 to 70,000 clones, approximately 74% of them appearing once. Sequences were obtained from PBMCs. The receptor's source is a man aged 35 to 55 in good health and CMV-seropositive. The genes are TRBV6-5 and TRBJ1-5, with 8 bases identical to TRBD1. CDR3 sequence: CASSGLDRVGQPQHF. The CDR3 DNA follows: TGTGCCAGCAGTGGCCTGGACAGGGTGGGTCAGCCCCAGCATTTT.